Below, 3 T cell receptor beta chains from the same sample are listed, as sequenced in a study of blood T cells in healthy people across ages. With a J-beta primer mix and a sample-barcoded 5' primer, a second PCR ran about 7 to 12 cycles. MiXCR, applied by TCRdb to the 5' RACE reads, yields one record per CDR3 protein. The sample lists fewer than 950,000 distinct CDR3 sequences; about 53% were seen once. The sequenced material came from blood. The receptors were sampled from a man aged 80 or over in good health.

This clonotype appeared a few times. V gene TRBV7-2 combines with J gene TRBJ2-7; 7 bases are a match to TRBD2. The assigned J gene may be wrong: the sequence end matches TRBJ2-5 better. Per the germline V gene, CDR1 is SGHTA and CDR2 is FQGNSA. This CDR3 is 14 amino acids long. CDR3 sequence reads: CASSLGGREETQYF. The DNA of the CDR3 is TGTGCCAGCAGCTTAGGAGGGAGGGAGGAGACCCAGTACTTC.

The chain employs TRBV7-8 and TRBJ2-3; tentative D call: TRBD2 (5 bases). Germline V lookup: CDR1 SGHVS, CDR2 FQNEAQ. V was clipped by 6 bases and J by 2 bases, with 24 bases between them. The CDR3 contains 18 residues. DNA of the CDR3: TGTGCCAGCAGTCGTAAGAGGGCTAGCCGAGACTTCACAGATACGCAGTATTTT. Amino acids: CASSRKRASRDFTDTQYF.

The chain recombines TRBV3-1 with TRBJ2-3, with 9 bases that match TRBD2. This CDR3 has 16 amino acids. The V and J ends lost 0 bases and 5 bases, in that order; junction bases with no gene match: 6. Looked up from germline, CDR1 is LGHDT and CDR2 is YNNKEL (reference sequence). The CDR3 DNA sequence: TGTGCCAGCAGCCAAGAATTAGCGGGAGAGGAAGATACGCAGTATTTT. This translates into CASSQELAGEEDTQYF.